A selection of T cell receptor beta chains follows, all from one sample in a study of shared clonotypes between healthy human individuals. The method was immunoSEQ multiplex PCR; TCRdb's version includes in-frame clones alone and lacks a portion of them. The table shows millions of clones, with 95% occurring only once. Source material: naive CD4+ T cells sorted from blood. All receptors derive from a man younger than 35 in good health. The CDR3 runs from the conserved cysteine through the conserved F or W. A D gene is named only where the DNA matches it firmly. Size values are once, few and many counts, or a class for expanded clones, and some rows have none.

TRBD1	once	TRBV9	TRBJ1-1	TGTGCCAGCAGCGTTTCCGGGACAGGGACGACTGAAGCTTTCTTT	CASSVSGTGTTEAFF
.	.	TRBV28	TRBJ1-5	TGTGCCAGCAGCCCGAGAGATAGCAATCAGCCCCAGCATTTT	CASSPRDSNQPQHF
.	.	TRBV20-1	TRBJ1-2	TGCAGTGCCATCGGACATGGCGGCTACACCTTC	CSAIGHGGYTF
TRBD1	.	TRBV6-1	TRBJ2-2	TGTGCCAGCAGTGGGGGTCCCCCCCGGGGCAGGGGGACCGGGGAGCTGTTTTTT	CASSGGPPRGRGTGELFF
TRBD1	.	TRBV7-2	TRBJ1-3	TGTGCCAGCAGCCCGGGGACAGTGGGAAACACCATATATTTT	CASSPGTVGNTIYF
TRBD1	.	TRBV28	TRBJ2-1	TGTGCCAGCAGGGAGAGGCAGGGGGCCCAATATAATGAGCAGTTCTTC	CASRERQGAQYNEQFF
.	.	TRBV5-1	TRBJ2-2	TGCGCCAGCAGTCTGGGTCTCGCGAACACCGGGGAGCTGTTTTTT	CASSLGLANTGELFF
.	once	TRBV20-1	TRBJ2-3	TGCAGTGCAGGGGGATATACGCAGTATTTT	CSAGGYTQYF
.	.	TRBV11-2	TRBJ2-7	TGTGCCAGCAGCACGACCCCCCGGGAGAAAAACGAGCAGTACTTC	CASSTTPREKNEQYF
TRBD2	.	TRBV29-1	TRBJ2-7	TGCAGCGTCCTAGGGGTAGCGGGAGGTCACGAGCAGTACTTC	CSVLGVAGGHEQYF
TRBD1	.	TRBV10-3	TRBJ2-7	TGTGCCATTTCACAGGGGGCCTACGAGCAGTACTTC	CAISQGAYEQYF
TRBD1	.	TRBV6-5	TRBJ1-2	TGTGCCAGCAGTTCCACAGGGGGCAAAGGCTACACCTTC	CASSSTGGKGYTF
TRBD1	.	TRBV2	TRBJ2-1	TGTGCCAGCAGCCGGACAGGGAACTACAATGAGCAGTTCTTC	CASSRTGNYNEQFF
.	.	TRBV7-2	TRBJ1-1	TGTGCCAGCAGCCCTCCAAACGGGTTGAACACTGAAGCTTTCTTT	CASSPPNGLNTEAFF
TRBD2	once	TRBV9	TRBJ2-5	TGTGCCAGCAGCGTGCGGGGGGATATCCAAGAGACCCAGTACTTC	CASSVRGDIQETQYF
.	.	TRBV18	TRBJ2-7	TGTGCCAGCTCACATGAGGGCCTACCCTACGAGCAGTACTTC	CASSHEGLPYEQYF
TRBD2	.	TRBV5-1	TRBJ2-5	TGCGCCAGCGAGTGGGGGCCGGGAGGGCCCCAAGAGACCCAGTACTTC	CASEWGPGGPQETQYF
.	.	TRBV4-1	TRBJ1-3	TGCGCCAGCAGCCAAGGACAGCCCTCTGGAAACACCATATATTTT	CASSQGQPSGNTIYF
TRBD1	.	TRBV7-9	TRBJ1-1	TGTGCCAGCAGCCTAACCGGGACAGGGAAAAACACTGAAGCTTTCTTT	CASSLTGTGKNTEAFF
.	.	TRBV10-3	TRBJ2-7	TGTGCCATCAGTGAGTCAAGACCCGAGCAGTACTTC	CAISESRPEQYF
TRBD2	.	TRBV6-6	TRBJ2-5	TGTGCCAGCAGTTCAACTAGCGGTTACCAAGAGACCCAGTACTTC	CASSSTSGYQETQYF